Below, 18 T cell receptor beta chains from the same sample are listed, as sequenced in a study of breast tumors, draining lymph nodes, adjacent tissues. Samples came from axillary lymph nodes draining the breast cancer. Using its own MiXCR run on the multiplex PCR reads, TCRdb lists one record per CDR3 protein. The sample includes about 130,000 distinct CDR3 sequences, 21% of them seen just once. Specimen: axillary lymph node tissue. The receptors here all came from a female donor with breast cancer. Some clones in this sample may be carry-over from other donors' samples.

Remarks on this clonotype: Given a much more abundant clone one base away, this may be a read error. In this CDR3 the conserved last residue, phenylalanine or tryptophan, is missing, so a read error is likely. The V gene is TRBV7-9, the J gene TRBJ1-2; no firm D call. Trimming cost V 1 base and J 3 bases, with 12 bases left between them. Germline V gene sequence: CDR1 SEHNR, CDR2 FQNEAQ (reference sequence). The CDR3 length is 15 residues. The CDR3 bases are TGTGCCAGCAGCTTAGGCAGAGCCCCCCACTATGGCTACACCCTC. The encoded protein is CASSLGRAPHYGYTL.

For this clonotype: Just one base apart from a much larger clone, this may be a read error. The chain carries TRBV30 and TRBJ2-5; TRBD1 is a possible D gene (5 bases). The CDR3 covers 10 residues. Germline CDR1 is GTSNPN and CDR2 is SVGIG (reference sequence). V was clipped by 8 bases and J by 5 bases, with 9 bases between them. CDR3 coding DNA: TGTGCCCGGAAGGGGGAGACCCAGTACTTC. Translation gives CARKGETQYF.

This clonotype was seen ten or more times. This rearrangement joins TRBV11-2 to TRBJ2-3; 12 nucleotides align to TRBD2. Trimming cost V 5 bases and J 2 bases; bases outside gene matches: 5. The germline gives CDR1 SGHAT, CDR2 FQNNGV. The CDR3 spans 16 residues. The CDR3 DNA follows: TGTGCCAGCAGCCTGGGGACTAGCGGGTACACAGATACGCAGTATTTT. Translation: CASSLGTSGYTDTQYF.

On this clonotype: A much larger clone lies one base from this, so it may be a read error. The CDR3 end shows no conserved phenylalanine or tryptophan, and so a read error is likely. V usage is TRBV13 and J usage is TRBJ2-5, with 10 positions matching TRBD1. The CDR3 has 14 amino acids. The germline V gene encodes CDR1 PRHDT and CDR2 FYEKMQ (reference sequence). Trimming removed 6 bases from V and 1 base from J; junction bases left unmatched: 2. CDR3 loop: CASRGQGIQETQYL. The CDR3 DNA sequence: TGTGCCAGCAGGGGACAGGGGATCCAAGAGACCCAGTACCTC.

This clonotype was seen repeatedly, ten times or more. In DNA form, the CDR3 reads TGCGCCAGCAGCGGACTGACAGGGGGCGGTAACTATGGCTACACCTTC. As protein: CASSGLTGGGNYGYTF. The V call is TRBV5-1, the J call TRBJ1-2; 10 bases agree with TRBD1. The CDR3 sequence is 16 residues long. V shed 4 bases and J 1 base; nucleotides not matched to a gene: 7. Germline lookup yields CDR1 SGHRS and CDR2 YFSETQ.

This clonotype was recorded many times. This chain joins TRBV5-1 and TRBJ2-3, with 7 bases matching TRBD1. V lost 3 bases, J lost 0 bases, and 13 bases stayed unmatched. The germline gives CDR1 SGHRS, CDR2 YFSETQ. CDR3 size: 18 residues. CDR3 sequence (DNA): TGCGCCAGCAGCTCCGTTATCGAAACGGGACAGAGCACAGATACGCAGTATTTT. It specifies CASSSVIETGQSTDTQYF.

This clonotype was observed many times. The gene calls are TRBV5-1 and TRBJ2-7; 10 bases are a match to TRBD1. Germline lookup yields CDR1 SGHRS and CDR2 YFSETQ. The CDR3 covers 18 residues. J was trimmed by 0 bases and V by 0 bases; bases with no gene match: 9. CDR3 bases: TGCGCCAGCAGCTTGGAGGGGACAGGGGACTTAAGCTCCTACGAGCAGTACTTC. Translation: CASSLEGTGDLSSYEQYF.

The chain combines TRBV28 with TRBJ1-5; TRBD1 might be the D (6 bases). Germline V gives CDR1 MDHEN, CDR2 SYDVKM. The CDR3 is 19 residues long. Trimming shortened V by 5 bases and J by 1 base, and 24 bases separated the two germline ends. CDR3 nucleotides: TGTGCCAGCAGTCCCTTGGGGACATTTGTGGGGGGGAGCAATCAGCCCCAGCATTTT. Its translation: CASSPLGTFVGGSNQPQHF.

Notes on this clonotype: This could be a read error, since a much larger clone is one nucleotide away. The chain combines TRBV5-5 with TRBJ2-1; 8 bases map to TRBD2. The CDR3 loop spans 17 amino acids. Germline V lookup: CDR1 SGHKS, CDR2 YYEKEE (reference sequence). The CDR3 loop reads CAGSLAVTSGSLNEQFF. CDR3 in DNA: TGTGCCGGCAGCTTGGCCGTTACTAGCGGCTCACTCAATGAGCAGTTCTTC.

The DNA for the CDR3 is TGTGCCAGCAGTGGCCGGGACAGGTCAGGCCAGCCCCAGCATTTT. This translates into CASSGRDRSGQPQHF. V is TRBV6-1 and J is TRBJ1-5; 8 positions match TRBD1. The germline gives CDR1 MNHNS, CDR2 SASEGT. V was pared by 4 bases and J by 7 bases, with 9 bases of the junction left unmatched. The CDR3 has 15 amino acids.

This clonotype was observed many times. The chain employs TRBV6-6 and TRBJ1-2; no clear D. This CDR3 contains 17 residues. CDR1 and CDR2 (germline): MNHNY, SVGAGI (reference sequence). V lost 2 bases, J lost 1 base, and 17 bases lay in between. CDR3 sequence reads: CASSYPPTRHINYGYTF. The DNA for the CDR3 is TGTGCCAGCAGTTACCCCCCCACACGACACATTAACTATGGCTACACCTTC.

This clonotype was picked up many times. The genes are TRBV5-5 and TRBJ2-7; 12 bases agree with TRBD1. CDR3 size: 16 residues. Looked up from germline, CDR1 is SGHKS and CDR2 is YYEKEE (reference sequence). V was clipped by 3 bases and J by 7 bases; unmatched bases: 11. Here the CDR3 reads CASSWEPGQGAGEQYF. The CDR3 coding sequence is TGTGCCAGCAGCTGGGAGCCGGGACAGGGGGCGGGTGAGCAGTACTTC.

The table lists this clonotype with many counts. The rearrangement links TRBV20-1 to TRBJ2-1; tentative D call: TRBD2 (5 bases). Per germline, CDR1 DFQATT and CDR2 SNEGSKA (reference sequence). The V end lost 4 bases, the J end lost 10 bases, and 17 bases lay between the germline ends. The CDR3 has 13 amino acids. The CDR3 DNA follows: TGCAGTGCTATATCGGAGGCCCACGTGGAGCAGTTCTTC. Translated: CSAISEAHVEQFF.

This clonotype was counted at least ten times. CDR3 sequence: CASSLASNQPQHF. The CDR3 DNA reads as TGTGCCAGCAGTTTAGCGAGCAATCAGCCCCAGCATTTT. This chain uses TRBV12-3 or TRBV12-4 with TRBJ1-5; D unclear. The CDR3 runs to 13 residues. Between the trimmed V and J ends, which lost 0 bases and 1 base, there was a span of 1 base.

Points on this clonotype: Here the CDR3 omits its conserved ending phenylalanine or tryptophan, so a read error is the likely source. V usage is TRBV7-9 and J usage is TRBJ2-5, with a weak D call TRBD1 (8 bases). The CDR3 covers 15 residues. The germline V gene encodes CDR1 SEHNR and CDR2 FQNEAQ (reference sequence). CDR3 in amino acids: CASSSYRGGLEAQYL. The CDR3 coding sequence is TGTGCCAGCAGCTCCTACAGGGGGGGGCTAGAGGCCCAGTACCTC.

This clonotype was seen many times. V gene TRBV5-8 combines with J gene TRBJ2-5; D unresolved. The CDR3 totals 14 residues. Germline lookup yields CDR1 SGHTS and CDR2 YDEGEE. Trimming shortened V by 1 base and J by 5 bases, and 12 bases separated the two germline ends. CDR3 nucleotide sequence: TGTGCCAGCAGCTTGTCCGACGGCCGGGAGACCCAGTACTTC. It is translated as CASSLSDGRETQYF. The entire variable domain, with the rest obtained from reference TRBV5-8 and TRBJ2-5, is as follows: EAGVTQSPTHLIKTRGQQATLRCSPISGHTSVYWYQQALGLGLQFLLWYDEGEERNRGNFPPRFSGRQFPNYSSELNVNALELEDSALYLCASSLSDGRETQYFGPGTRLLVL.

At least ten counts were recorded for this clonotype. This chain links TRBV5-4 with TRBJ2-3; the match to TRBD2 covers 7 bases. V shed 0 bases, J shed 5 bases, and the junction held 6 bases outside the gene matches. Germline V lookup: CDR1 SGHNT, CDR2 YYREEE (reference sequence). This CDR3 spans 15 amino acids. CDR3 coding DNA: TGTGCCAGCAGCTTGGCGGGGAGGGCGGTAGATACGCAGTATTTT. It encodes CASSLAGRAVDTQYF.

The chain's CDR3 is CASSSSTGSRYSNQPQHF. Here the CDR3 DNA reads TGTGCCAGCAGTTCATCGACAGGAAGTCGATACAGCAATCAGCCCCAGCATTTT. The gene calls are TRBV28 and TRBJ1-5; tentatively, D is TRBD1 (6 bases). The V gene's germline CDR1 is MDHEN and CDR2 SYDVKM. The CDR3 length is 18 residues. Trimming took 4 bases from V and 1 from J, leaving 20 bases between them.